The source of this T cell receptor (beta chain) is a study of STAT5B mutations in CD4+ large granular lymphocyte leukemia. Findings of the study overall: TRBV06-family usage was enriched in top patient clones (8/27) versus controls (2/35). CD4-sorted patient repertoires seemed more clonal than healthy CD4+ repertoires. No patients shared main leukemic clonotypes, though about 24% appeared at low frequency elsewhere.

The repertoire was sequenced with immunoSEQ multiplex PCR; TCRdb's copy has only in-frame clones and lacks some. The top ten clones hold around 7% of a sample with roughly 34,000 clones, around 76% of them seen once. As to this clone: What it recognizes is unknown.

The CDR3 is 13 residues long. Germline lookup yields CDR1 WNHNN and CDR2 SYGVQD (reference sequence). V lost 8 bases to trimming and J lost 5 bases; unmatched junction nucleotides: 5. The TCR originated in a human donor in good health. The sequenced sample consisted of CD4+ T cells from blood buffy coats. V and J are TRBV10-1 and TRBJ1-1, with 10 bases aligning to TRBD1. The CDR3 sequence: CASAGQGRTEAFF. The CDR3 DNA reads as TGCGCCAGCGCGGGACAGGGGAGAACTGAAGCTTTCTTT.